This T cell receptor (beta chain) stems from a study of tumor and adjacent non-tumor tissue in lung cancer. Study context: There were around 11 adenocarcinoma, 2 squamous cell carcinoma and 1 small cell lung cancer cases. About 4.17 million productive TCRbeta reads were obtained per sample on average.

The library came from three nested PCR rounds adapted from ARM-PCR protocols. MiXCR, run by TCRdb on the multiplex PCR reads, gives a single entry per CDR3 protein. The table lists 45,000 or so distinct CDR3 sequences, roughly two thirds of them singletons. Study-level points and caveats: In normal lung, the top 100 clones were significantly more dominant than in tumor.

Regarding this clonotype: Its antigen remains unidentified. Sequence at one end of the junction differs from germline and may be a read error.

RNA was extracted from bulk tissue without any cell sorting. More than 3 cm separated this lung sample from the edge of the tumor. The sequencing input was distant non-tumor lung tissue. This TCR came from a woman aged 40-49 years with non-small cell lung cancer.

In nucleotides, the CDR3 is TGTGCCAGCAGCTCTAGCGGGGGGGCCATATACGTGCAGTACTTC. Encoded protein: CASSSSGGAIYVQYF. The chain is built from TRBV12-3 or TRBV12-4 and TRBJ2-7; the match to TRBD2 covers 12 bases. CDR3 length: 15 residues.